This paragraph covers one T cell receptor (beta chain) sequence. This record belongs to a study of blood T cell repertoires in COVID-19. Overall study: PBMCs, B-cell-depleted T cells, or T cells were the source of the cDNA or gDNA that made up the material.

In the source study's methods: Reference gene primers were amplified, and this amplification served to estimate nucleated cell counts. The repertoire was sequenced with immunoSEQ multiplex PCR; TCRdb's copy has only in-frame clones and lacks some. D and trimming were read from the DNA, whereas the V and J calls and clone size are those reported in that table. The sample has 150,000 to 200,000 clones, approximately 80% seen once. The CDR3 sequence is 13 residues long. The germline gives CDR1 SEHNR, CDR2 FQNEAQ (reference sequence). V was pared by 6 bases and J by 3 bases, with 11 bases between. This receptor was taken from a woman of 80 years or more with COVID-19, enrolled during active disease. Sample: peripheral blood. The chain has TRBV7-9 and TRBJ1-1; D is possibly TRBD1 (5 bases). This CDR3 is CASRFPQDTEAFF. DNA for the CDR3: TGTGCCAGCAGATTCCCACAGGACACTGAAGCTTTCTTT. Filled out from reference TRBV7-9 and TRBJ1-1, the complete variable domain reads DTGVSQNPRHKITKRGQNVTFRCDPISEHNRLYWYRQTLGQGPEFLTYFQNEAQLEKSRLLSDRFSAERPKGSFSTLEIQRTEQGDSAMYLCASRFPQDTEAFFGQGTRLTVV.